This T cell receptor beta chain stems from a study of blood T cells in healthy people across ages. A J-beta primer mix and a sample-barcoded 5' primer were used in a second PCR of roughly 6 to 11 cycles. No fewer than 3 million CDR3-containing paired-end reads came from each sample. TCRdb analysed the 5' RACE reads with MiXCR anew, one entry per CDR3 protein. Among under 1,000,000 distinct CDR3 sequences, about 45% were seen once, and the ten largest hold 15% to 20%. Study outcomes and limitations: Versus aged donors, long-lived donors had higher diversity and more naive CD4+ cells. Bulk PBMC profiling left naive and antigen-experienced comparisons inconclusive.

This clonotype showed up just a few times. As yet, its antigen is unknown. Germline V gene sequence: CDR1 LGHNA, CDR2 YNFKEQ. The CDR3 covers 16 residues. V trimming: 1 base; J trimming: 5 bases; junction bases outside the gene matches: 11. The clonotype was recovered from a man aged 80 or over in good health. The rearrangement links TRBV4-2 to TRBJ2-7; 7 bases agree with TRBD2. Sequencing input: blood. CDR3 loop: CASSQAGGGRAHEQYF. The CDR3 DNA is TGTGCCAGCAGCCAAGCCGGTGGGGGGAGGGCCCACGAGCAGTACTTC.